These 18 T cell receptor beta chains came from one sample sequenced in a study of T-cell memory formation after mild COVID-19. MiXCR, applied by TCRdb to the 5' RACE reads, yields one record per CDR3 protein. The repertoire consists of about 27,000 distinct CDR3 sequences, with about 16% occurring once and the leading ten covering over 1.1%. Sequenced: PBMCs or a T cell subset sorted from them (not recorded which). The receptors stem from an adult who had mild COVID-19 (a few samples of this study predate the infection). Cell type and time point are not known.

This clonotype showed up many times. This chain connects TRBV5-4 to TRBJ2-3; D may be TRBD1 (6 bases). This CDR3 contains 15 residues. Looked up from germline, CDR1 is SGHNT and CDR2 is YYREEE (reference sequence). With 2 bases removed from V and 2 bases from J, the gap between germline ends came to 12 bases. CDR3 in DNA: TGTGCCAGCAGCTTAACTGGGACACCCACAGATACGCAGTATTTT. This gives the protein CASSLTGTPTDTQYF.

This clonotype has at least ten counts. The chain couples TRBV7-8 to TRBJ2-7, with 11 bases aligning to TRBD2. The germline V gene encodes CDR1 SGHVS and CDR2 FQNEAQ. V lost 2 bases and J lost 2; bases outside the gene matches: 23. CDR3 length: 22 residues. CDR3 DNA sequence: TGTGCCAGCAGCTTAACCCGCGCGAGTAGCGGGAGGGCCTCCGCTCTCCCCTACGAGCAGTACTTC. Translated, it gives CASSLTRASSGRASALPYEQYF. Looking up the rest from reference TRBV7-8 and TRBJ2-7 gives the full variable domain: GAGVSQSPRYKVAKRGQDVALRCDPISGHVSLFWYQQALGQGPEFLTYFQNEAQLDKSGLPSDRFFAERPEGSVSTLKIQRTQQEDSAVYLCASSLTRASSGRASALPYEQYFGPGTRLTVT.

The CDR3 sequence is CASSFRLNTEAFF. The DNA for the CDR3 is TGTGCCAGCAGCTTTCGGTTGAACACTGAAGCTTTCTTT. J is TRBJ1-1 and V is TRBV5-5; D unresolved. V dropped 2 bases and J dropped 0 bases, with 5 bases sitting between them. The germline gives CDR1 SGHKS, CDR2 YYEKEE (reference sequence). The CDR3 contains 13 residues.

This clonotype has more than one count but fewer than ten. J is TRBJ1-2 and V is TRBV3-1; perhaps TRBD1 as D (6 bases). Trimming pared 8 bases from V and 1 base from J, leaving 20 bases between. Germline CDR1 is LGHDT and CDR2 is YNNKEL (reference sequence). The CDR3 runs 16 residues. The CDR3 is CASSRQALGLNYGYTF. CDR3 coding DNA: TGTGCCAGCTCGCGACAGGCGCTTGGGCTTAACTATGGCTACACCTTC. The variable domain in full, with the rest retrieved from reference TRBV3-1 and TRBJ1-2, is DTAVSQTPKYLVTQMGNDKSIKCEQNLGHDTMYWYKQDSKKFLKIMFSYNNKELIINETVPNRFSPKSPDKAHLNLHINSLELGDSAVYFCASSRQALGLNYGYTFGSGTRLTVV.

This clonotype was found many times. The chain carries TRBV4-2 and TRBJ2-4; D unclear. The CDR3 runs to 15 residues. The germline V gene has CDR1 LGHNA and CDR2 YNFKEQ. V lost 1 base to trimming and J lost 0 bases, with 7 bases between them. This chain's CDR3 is CASSQAPGAKNIQYF. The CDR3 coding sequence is TGTGCCAGCAGCCAAGCCCCGGGAGCCAAAAACATTCAGTACTTC.

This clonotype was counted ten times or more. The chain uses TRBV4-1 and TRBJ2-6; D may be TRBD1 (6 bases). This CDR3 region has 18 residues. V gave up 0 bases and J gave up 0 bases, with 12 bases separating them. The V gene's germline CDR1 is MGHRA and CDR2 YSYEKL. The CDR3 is CASSQDRQGSSGANVLTF. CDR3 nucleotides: TGCGCCAGCAGCCAAGATCGGCAGGGGAGCTCTGGGGCCAACGTCCTGACTTTC.

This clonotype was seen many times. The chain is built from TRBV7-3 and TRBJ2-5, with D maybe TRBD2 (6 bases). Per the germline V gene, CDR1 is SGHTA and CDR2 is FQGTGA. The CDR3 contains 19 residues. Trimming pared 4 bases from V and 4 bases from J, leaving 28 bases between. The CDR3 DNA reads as TGTGCCAGCAGCTCAGTCGTGACGGGAATGAGGGACGGGGGAGAGACCCAGTACTTC. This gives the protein CASSSVVTGMRDGGETQYF.

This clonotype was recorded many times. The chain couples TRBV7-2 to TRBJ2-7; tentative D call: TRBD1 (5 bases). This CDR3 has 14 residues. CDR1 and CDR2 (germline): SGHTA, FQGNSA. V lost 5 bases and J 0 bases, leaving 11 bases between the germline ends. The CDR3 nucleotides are TGTGCCAGCAGCCCAACAGGAAACTCCTACGAGCAGTACTTC. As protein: CASSPTGNSYEQYF.

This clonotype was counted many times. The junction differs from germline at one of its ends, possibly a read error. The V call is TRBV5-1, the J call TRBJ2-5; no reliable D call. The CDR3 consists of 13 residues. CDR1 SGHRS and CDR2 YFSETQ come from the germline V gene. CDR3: CASRLGGEETQYF. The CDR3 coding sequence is TGCGCCAGCAGGTTGGGCGGAGAAGAGACCCAGTACTTC.

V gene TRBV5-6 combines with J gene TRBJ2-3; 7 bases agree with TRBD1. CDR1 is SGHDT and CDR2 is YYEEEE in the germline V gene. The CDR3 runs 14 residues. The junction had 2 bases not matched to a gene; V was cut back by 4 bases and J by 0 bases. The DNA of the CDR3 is TGTGCCAGCAGCCCAGGGGGAAGCACAGATACGCAGTATTTT. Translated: CASSPGGSTDTQYF.

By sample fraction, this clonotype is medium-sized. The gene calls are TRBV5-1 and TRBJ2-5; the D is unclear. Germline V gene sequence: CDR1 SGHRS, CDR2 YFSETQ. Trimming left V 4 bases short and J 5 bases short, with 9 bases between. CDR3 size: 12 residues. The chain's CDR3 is CASSHLRETQYF. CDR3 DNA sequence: TGCGCCAGCAGCCACCTACGGGAGACCCAGTACTTC.

Written as DNA, the CDR3 is TGTGCCAGCAGCTTATCCCAGGGGATCTCCTACGAGCAGTACTTC. Its protein product is CASSLSQGISYEQYF. The chain uses TRBV7-6 and TRBJ2-7; a weak D match, TRBD1 (6 bases). The CDR3 has 15 residues. CDR1 SGHVS and CDR2 FNYEAQ come from the germline V gene. With 2 bases removed from V and 0 bases from J, the gap between germline ends came to 11 bases.

CDR3 region: CASKLDPTSREAFF. The CDR3 DNA reads as TGTGCCAGCAAACTGGACCCTACGAGCCGGGAAGCTTTCTTT. The V call is TRBV12-3 or TRBV12-4, the J call TRBJ1-1, with D hard to call. The CDR3 runs to 14 residues. V lost 7 bases and J lost 8, with 20 bases in between.

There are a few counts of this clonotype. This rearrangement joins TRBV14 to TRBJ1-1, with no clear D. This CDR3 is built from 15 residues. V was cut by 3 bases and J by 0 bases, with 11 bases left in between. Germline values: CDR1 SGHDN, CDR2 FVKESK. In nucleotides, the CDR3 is TGTGCCAGCAGCCATCGGACGGCCATGAACACTGAAGCTTTCTTT. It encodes CASSHRTAMNTEAFF.

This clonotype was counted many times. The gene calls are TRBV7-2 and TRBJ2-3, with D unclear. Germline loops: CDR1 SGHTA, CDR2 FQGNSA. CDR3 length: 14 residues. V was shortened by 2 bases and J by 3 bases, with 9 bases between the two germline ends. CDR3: CASSLRAGTDTQYF. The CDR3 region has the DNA TGTGCCAGCAGCTTAAGGGCCGGGACAGATACGCAGTATTTT.

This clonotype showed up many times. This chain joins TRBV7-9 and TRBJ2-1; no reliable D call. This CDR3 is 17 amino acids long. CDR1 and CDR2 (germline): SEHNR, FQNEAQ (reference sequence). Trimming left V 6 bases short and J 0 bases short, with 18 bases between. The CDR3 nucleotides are TGTGCCAGCAGGTCTTCAGTTCTGGGGAACTCCTACAATGAGCAGTTCTTC. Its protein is CASRSSVLGNSYNEQFF.

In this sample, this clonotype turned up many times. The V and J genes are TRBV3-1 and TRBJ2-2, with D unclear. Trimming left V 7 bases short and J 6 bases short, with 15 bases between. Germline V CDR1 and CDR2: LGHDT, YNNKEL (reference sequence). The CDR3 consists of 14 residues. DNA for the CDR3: TGTGCCAGCACCGCTTCGGAGTATGCCGGGGAGCTGTTTTTT. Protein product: CASTASEYAGELFF. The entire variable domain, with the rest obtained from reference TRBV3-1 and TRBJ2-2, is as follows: DTAVSQTPKYLVTQMGNDKSIKCEQNLGHDTMYWYKQDSKKFLKIMFSYNNKELIINETVPNRFSPKSPDKAHLNLHINSLELGDSAVYFCASTASEYAGELFFGEGSRLTVL.

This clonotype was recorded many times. This CDR3 is CASSLERVQETQYF. CDR3 in DNA: TGCGCCAGCAGCTTGGAGAGAGTTCAAGAGACCCAGTACTTC. This chain joins TRBV5-1 and TRBJ2-5; D is uncertain. Trimming shortened V by 0 bases and J by 2 bases, and 8 bases separated the two germline ends. CDR3 length: 14 residues. The germline gives CDR1 SGHRS, CDR2 YFSETQ.